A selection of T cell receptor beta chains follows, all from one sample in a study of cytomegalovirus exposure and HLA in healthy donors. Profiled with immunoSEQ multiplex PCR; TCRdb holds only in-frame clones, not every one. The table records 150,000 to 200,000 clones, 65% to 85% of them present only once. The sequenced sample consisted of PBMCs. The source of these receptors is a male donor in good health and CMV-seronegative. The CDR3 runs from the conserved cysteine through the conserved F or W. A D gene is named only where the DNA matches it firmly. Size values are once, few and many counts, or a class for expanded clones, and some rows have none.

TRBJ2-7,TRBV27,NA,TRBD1,TGTGCCAGCAGTGACGGGACAGGGGTATCGAACGAGCAGTACTTC,CASSDGTGVSNEQYF
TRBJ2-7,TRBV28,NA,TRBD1,TGTGCCAGCAGTACAAGGACAGGGGTATACGAGCAGTACTTC,CASSTRTGVYEQYF
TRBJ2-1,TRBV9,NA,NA,TGTGCCAGCAGCCCTACAGCGGAGATCTCCTACAATGAGCAGTTCTTC,CASSPTAEISYNEQFF
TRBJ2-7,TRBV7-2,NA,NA,TGTGCCAGCAGCTTTACAGGGTTGGGCGAGCAGTACTTC,CASSFTGLGEQYF
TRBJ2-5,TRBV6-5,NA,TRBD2,TGTGCCAGCAGTTCGACTAGCAGCCAAGAGACCCAGTACTTC,CASSSTSSQETQYF
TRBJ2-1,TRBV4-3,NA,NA,TGCGCCAGCAGCCAAGCGGGGATAGCGTTGAGCTCCTACAATGAGCAGTTCTTC,CASSQAGIALSSYNEQFF
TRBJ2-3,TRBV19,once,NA,TGTGCCAGTACTCAGGGGCCGGGGACAGATACGCAGTATTTT,CASTQGPGTDTQYF
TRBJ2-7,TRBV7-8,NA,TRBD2,TGTGCCAGCAGCTTAGCGAGGTGGGAGGGCTGGTCCTACGAGCAGTACTTC,CASSLARWEGWSYEQYF
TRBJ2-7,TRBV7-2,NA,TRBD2,TGTGCCAGCAGCTTAGGGGGGAGCGGGAGTACCGTGTTCTACGAGCAGTACTTC,CASSLGGSGSTVFYEQYF
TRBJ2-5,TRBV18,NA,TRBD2,TGTGCCAGCTCACCGGCTAGCGGGAAGGAGACCCAGTACTTC,CASSPASGKETQYF
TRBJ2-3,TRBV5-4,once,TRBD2,TGTGCCAGCGTGGTGGGGGGGAGCACAGATACGCAGTATTTT,CASVVGGSTDTQYF
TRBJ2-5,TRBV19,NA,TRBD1,TGTGCCAGTAGTATGAGGGACAGGGGGAAAGAGACCCAGTACTTC,CASSMRDRGKETQYF
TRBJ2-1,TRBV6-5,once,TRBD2,TGTGCCAGCAGCCCGCAGCGGGAGCGGGATGAGCAGTTCTTC,CASSPQRERDEQFF
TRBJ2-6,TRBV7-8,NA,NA,TGTGCCAGCACCCTAGCCAGTCTAGCTTCTGGGGCCAACGTCCTGACTTTC,CASTLASLASGANVLTF
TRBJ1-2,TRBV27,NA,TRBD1,TGTGCCAGCAGACCGGTGGGACAGGGTCCTGGCTACCCCTTC,CASRPVGQGPGYPF
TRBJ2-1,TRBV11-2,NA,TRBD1,TGTGCCAGCAGCTTATCTCCGGGACAGGGTTCCTACAATGAGCAGTTCTTC,CASSLSPGQGSYNEQFF
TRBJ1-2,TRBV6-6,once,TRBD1,TGTGCCAGCAGTTCTACAGGGGATAACTATGGCTACACCTTC,CASSSTGDNYGYTF
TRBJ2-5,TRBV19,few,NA,TGTGCCAGTAGTGTCGATGGGGAGGAGACCCAGTACTTC,CASSVDGEETQYF
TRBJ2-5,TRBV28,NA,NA,TGTGCCAGCAGTTCCCCTCAGGGTCGGGAGACCCAGTACTTC,CASSSPQGRETQYF
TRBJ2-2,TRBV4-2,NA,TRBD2,TGTGCCAGCAGCCAAGACCTAGCGGGGGTGGGTGGGGAGCTGTTTTTT,CASSQDLAGVGGELFF
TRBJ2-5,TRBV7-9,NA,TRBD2,TGTGCCAGCAGCGGGACTAGCGGGGGGGCCTTGGAGACCCAGTACTTC,CASSGTSGGALETQYF
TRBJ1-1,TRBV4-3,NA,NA,TGCGCCAGCAGCCAAGAAGCACGGGATAACACTGAAGCTTTCTTT,CASSQEARDNTEAFF
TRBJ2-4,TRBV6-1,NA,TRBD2,TGTGCCAGCAGGTTGGGGGGGGAAGCCAAAAACATTCAGTACTTC,CASRLGGEAKNIQYF
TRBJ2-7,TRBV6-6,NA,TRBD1,TGTGCCAGCAGTTCTTCAGGGGGAAACGAGCAGTACTTC,CASSSSGGNEQYF
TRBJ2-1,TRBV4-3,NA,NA,TGCGCCAGCAGCCAAGAGGCGGGACCTCCCTACAATGAGCAGTTCTTC,CASSQEAGPPYNEQFF
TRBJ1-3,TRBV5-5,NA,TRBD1,TGTGCCAGCAGCTTGGACAGGGGGCATGGAAACACCATATATTTT,CASSLDRGHGNTIYF
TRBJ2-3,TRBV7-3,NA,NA,TGTGCCAGCAGCTCCGCGGGGGCTACAGATACGCAGTATTTT,CASSSAGATDTQYF
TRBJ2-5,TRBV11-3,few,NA,TGTGCCAGCAGCTTAGGGGGGCCAGAGACCCAGTACTTC,CASSLGGPETQYF
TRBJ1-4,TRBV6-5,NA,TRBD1,TGTGCCAGCAGACCACGGACAGGGGGCCTATCCCTCCTGTTTTTT,CASRPRTGGLSLLFF
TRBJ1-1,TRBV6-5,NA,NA,TGTGCCAGCAGTCTCTCGACAGCGAACACTGAAGCTTTCTTT,CASSLSTANTEAFF
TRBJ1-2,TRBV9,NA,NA,TGTGCCAGCAGCCGAAGGTCTTCAGGGTATGGCTACACCTTC,CASSRRSSGYGYTF
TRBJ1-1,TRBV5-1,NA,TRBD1,TGCGCCAGCAGCTTGGATTCAGGGGGCACTGAAGCTTTCTTT,CASSLDSGGTEAFF
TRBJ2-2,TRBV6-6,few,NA,TGTGCCAGCAGTTACCCGGCAGGGCCGAACACCGGGGAGCTGTTTTTT,CASSYPAGPNTGELFF
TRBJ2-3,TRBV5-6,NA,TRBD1,TGTGCCAGCACCGGACAGGGGGACACAGATACGCAGTATTTT,CASTGQGDTDTQYF
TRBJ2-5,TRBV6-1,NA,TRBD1,TGTGCCAGCAACCGGGACAGGGTCCAAGAGACCCAGTACTTC,CASNRDRVQETQYF
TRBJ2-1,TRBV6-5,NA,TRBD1,TGTGCCAGCAGTTCTAGGGACAGAGCAAATATTGAGCAGTTCTTC,CASSSRDRANIEQFF
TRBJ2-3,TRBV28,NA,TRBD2,TGTGCCAGCAGTTTGTGGACTAGCGGAACCAGCACAGATACGCAGTATTTT,CASSLWTSGTSTDTQYF
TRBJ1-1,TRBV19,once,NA,TGTGCCAGTAGTATAAAGGAGGGGACGAACACTGAAGCTTTCTTT,CASSIKEGTNTEAFF
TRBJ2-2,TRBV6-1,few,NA,TGTGCCAGCAGTGAAGCTACCGGGGGTGCGAACACCGGGGAGCTGTTTTTT,CASSEATGGANTGELFF
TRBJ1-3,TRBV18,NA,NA,TGTGCCAGCTCACCACCGAGGAGTTCCTCTGGAAACACCATATATTTT,CASSPPRSSSGNTIYF
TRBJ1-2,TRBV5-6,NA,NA,TGTGCCAGCCGAGGGGACTATGGCTACCCCTTC,CASRGDYGYPF
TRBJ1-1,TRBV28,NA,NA,TGTGCCAGCAGTTTTTATGAAGGGGGAACTGAAGCTTTCTTT,CASSFYEGGTEAFF
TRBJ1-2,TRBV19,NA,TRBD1,TGTGCCAGTAGTAACCGACAGGGGGCGCCTGGCTACACCTTC,CASSNRQGAPGYTF
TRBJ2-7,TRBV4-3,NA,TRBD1,TGCGCCAGCAGCCAAGTCGGCTGGATTGTGGGGACAGGGGGCTCCTACGAGCAGTACTTC,CASSQVGWIVGTGGSYEQYF
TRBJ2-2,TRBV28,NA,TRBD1,TGTGCCAGCAGTTTGAGGACAGGGTACACCGGGGAGCTGTTTTTT,CASSLRTGYTGELFF
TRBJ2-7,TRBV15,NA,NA,TGTGCCACCAGCAGATCAACAGCCCGCCCCTACGAGCAGTACTTC,CATSRSTARPYEQYF
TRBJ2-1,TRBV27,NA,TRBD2,TGTGCCAGCAGTTCACTAGCGAGCAATGAGCAGTTCTTC,CASSSLASNEQFF
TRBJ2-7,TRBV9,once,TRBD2,TGTGCCAGCAGCGTAGCCAGCGGGAGCGGCTACGAGCAGTACTTC,CASSVASGSGYEQYF
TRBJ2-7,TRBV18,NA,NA,TGTGCCAGCTCACGTGAGGGCCCCTCTCACGAGCAGTACTTC,CASSREGPSHEQYF
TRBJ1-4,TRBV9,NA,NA,TGTGCCAGCAGTGCGTCGGGGTACGAAAAACTGTTTTTT,CASSASGYEKLFF
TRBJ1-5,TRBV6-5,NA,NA,TGTGCCAGCAGTTACACCGACAGAAATCAGCCCCAGCATTTT,CASSYTDRNQPQHF
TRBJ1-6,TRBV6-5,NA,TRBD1,TGTGCCAGCAGTCAAGGGACAGTTCCCTATTCACCCCTCCACTTT,CASSQGTVPYSPLHF
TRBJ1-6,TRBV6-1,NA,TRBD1,TGTGCCAGCAGTGAGACAGGGCTGGCGGGTTCACCCCTCCACTTT,CASSETGLAGSPLHF